What follows describes a single T cell receptor (beta chain). The sample originates from a study of blood T cell repertoires in COVID-19. Germline values: CDR1 SGDLS, CDR2 YYNGEE. Germline trimming cut 3 bases from V and 3 bases from J; bases unmatched to any gene: 3. CDR3 size: 14 residues. The repertoire was sequenced with immunoSEQ multiplex PCR; TCRdb's copy has only in-frame clones and lacks some. Among roughly 50,000 clones, about four fifths were seen once, and the ten largest hold 1.5% to 2%. The receptor was derived from a woman aged 55-75 years with acute or convalescent COVID-19. The sample consisted of peripheral blood. This sequence joins TRBV9 and TRBJ1-5; 7 bases are shared with TRBD1. The CDR3 sequence: CASSAQGDNQPQHF. Here the CDR3 DNA reads TGTGCCAGCAGCGCCCAGGGGGACAATCAGCCCCAGCATTTT.